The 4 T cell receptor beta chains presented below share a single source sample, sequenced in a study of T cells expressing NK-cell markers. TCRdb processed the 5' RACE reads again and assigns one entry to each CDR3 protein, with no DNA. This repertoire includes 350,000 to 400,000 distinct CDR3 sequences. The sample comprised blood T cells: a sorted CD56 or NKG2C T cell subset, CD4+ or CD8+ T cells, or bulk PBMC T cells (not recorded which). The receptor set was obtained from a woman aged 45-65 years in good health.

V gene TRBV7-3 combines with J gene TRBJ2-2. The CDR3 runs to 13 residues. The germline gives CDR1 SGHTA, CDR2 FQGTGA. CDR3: CASSPTWTGELFF.

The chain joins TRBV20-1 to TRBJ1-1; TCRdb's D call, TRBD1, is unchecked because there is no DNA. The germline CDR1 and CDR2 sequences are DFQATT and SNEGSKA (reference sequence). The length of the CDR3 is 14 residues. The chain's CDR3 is CSASNSETGPEAFF.

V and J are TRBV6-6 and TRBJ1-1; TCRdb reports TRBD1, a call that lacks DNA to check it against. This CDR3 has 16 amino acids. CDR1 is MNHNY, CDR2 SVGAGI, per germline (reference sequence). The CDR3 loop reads CASRIRQGTWHTEAFF.

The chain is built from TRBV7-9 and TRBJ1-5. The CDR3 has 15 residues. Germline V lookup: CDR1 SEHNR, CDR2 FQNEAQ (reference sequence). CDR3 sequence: CASSRSGDSNQPQHF. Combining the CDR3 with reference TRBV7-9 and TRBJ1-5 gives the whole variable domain DTGVSQNPRHKITKRGQNVTFRCDPISEHNRLYWYRQTLGQGPEFLTYFQNEAQLEKSRLLSDRFSAERPKGSFSTLEIQRTEQGDSAMYLCASSRSGDSNQPQHFGDGTRLSIL.